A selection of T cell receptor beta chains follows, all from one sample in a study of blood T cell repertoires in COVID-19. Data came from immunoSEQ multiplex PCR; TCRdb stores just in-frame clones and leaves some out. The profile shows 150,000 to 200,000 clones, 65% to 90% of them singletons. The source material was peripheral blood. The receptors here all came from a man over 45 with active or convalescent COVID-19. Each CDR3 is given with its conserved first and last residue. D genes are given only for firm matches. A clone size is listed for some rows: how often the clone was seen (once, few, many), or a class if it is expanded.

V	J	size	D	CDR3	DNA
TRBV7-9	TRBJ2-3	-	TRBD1	CASSLTRTGGTDTQYF	TGTGCCAGCAGCTTAACGCGGACAGGGGGCACAGATACGCAGTATTTT
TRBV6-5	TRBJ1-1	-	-	CASTTAANTEAFF	TGTGCCAGCACCACGGCGGCTAACACTGAAGCTTTCTTT
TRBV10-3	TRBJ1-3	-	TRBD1	CAISAQGIGNTIYF	TGTGCCATCAGCGCACAGGGGATTGGAAACACCATATATTTT
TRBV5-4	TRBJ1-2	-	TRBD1	CASSLGQGANGYTF	TGTGCCAGCAGCTTGGGACAGGGGGCGAATGGCTACACCTTC
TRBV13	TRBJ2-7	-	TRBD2	CASARTSGMREQYF	TGTGCCTCTGCGAGAACTAGCGGGATGAGGGAGCAGTACTTC
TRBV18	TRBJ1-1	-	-	CASSLRTDEAFF	TGTGCCAGCTCACTGCGGACAGATGAAGCTTTCTTT
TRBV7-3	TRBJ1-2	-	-	CASSLGGADGYTF	TGTGCCAGCAGCTTAGGGGGGGCCGATGGCTACACCTTC
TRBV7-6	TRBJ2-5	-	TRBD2	CASSSLGAGVETQYF	TGTGCCAGCAGCTCCCTTGGAGCGGGGGTAGAGACCCAGTACTTC
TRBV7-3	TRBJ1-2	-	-	CASSAQGGGGGYTF	TGTGCCAGCAGCGCCCAAGGTGGGGGGGGTGGCTACACCTTC
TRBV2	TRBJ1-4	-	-	CASRRSVQEKLFF	TGTGCCAGCCGTCGCTCGGTGCAAGAAAAACTGTTTTTT
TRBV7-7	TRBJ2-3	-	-	CASSSGPGGTDTQYF	TGTGCCAGCAGTTCGGGCCCGGGGGGCACAGATACGCAGTATTTT
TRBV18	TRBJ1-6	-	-	CASSPIQGRGSPLHF	TGTGCCAGCTCACCAATACAGGGAAGGGGTTCACCCCTCCACTTT
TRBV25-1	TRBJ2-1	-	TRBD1	CASSVTGTAYNEQFF	TGTGCCAGCAGTGTAACCGGGACAGCCTACAATGAGCAGTTCTTC
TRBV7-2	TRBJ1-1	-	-	CASSPTTGGAEAFF	TGTGCCAGCAGCCCGACAACGGGAGGCGCTGAAGCTTTCTTT
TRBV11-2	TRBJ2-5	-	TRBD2	CASSPGFTSGSGRETQYF	TGTGCCAGCAGCCCAGGCTTTACTAGCGGGAGTGGTCGAGAGACCCAGTACTTC
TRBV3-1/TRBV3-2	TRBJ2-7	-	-	CASSDYQSYEQYF	TGTGCCAGCAGTGACTACCAATCCTACGAGCAGTACTTC
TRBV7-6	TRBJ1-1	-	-	CASSLARDGTEAFF	TGTGCCAGCAGCTTAGCGCGGGACGGAACTGAAGCTTTCTTT
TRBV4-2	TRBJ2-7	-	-	CASSLREGPGQGGEQYF	TGTGCCAGCAGCCTCCGGGAGGGCCCGGGACAGGGAGGCGAGCAGTACTTC
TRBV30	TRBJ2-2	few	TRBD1	CAWSPDRGQGGELFF	TGTGCCTGGAGTCCCGACAGGGGGCAAGGCGGGGAGCTGTTTTTT
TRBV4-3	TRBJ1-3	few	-	CASSQDGGNTIYF	TGCGCCAGCAGCCAAGATGGCGGAAACACCATATATTTT
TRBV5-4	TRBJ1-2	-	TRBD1	CASSPRTGEYYGYTF	TGTGCCAGCAGTCCCAGGACAGGGGAATACTATGGCTACACCTTC